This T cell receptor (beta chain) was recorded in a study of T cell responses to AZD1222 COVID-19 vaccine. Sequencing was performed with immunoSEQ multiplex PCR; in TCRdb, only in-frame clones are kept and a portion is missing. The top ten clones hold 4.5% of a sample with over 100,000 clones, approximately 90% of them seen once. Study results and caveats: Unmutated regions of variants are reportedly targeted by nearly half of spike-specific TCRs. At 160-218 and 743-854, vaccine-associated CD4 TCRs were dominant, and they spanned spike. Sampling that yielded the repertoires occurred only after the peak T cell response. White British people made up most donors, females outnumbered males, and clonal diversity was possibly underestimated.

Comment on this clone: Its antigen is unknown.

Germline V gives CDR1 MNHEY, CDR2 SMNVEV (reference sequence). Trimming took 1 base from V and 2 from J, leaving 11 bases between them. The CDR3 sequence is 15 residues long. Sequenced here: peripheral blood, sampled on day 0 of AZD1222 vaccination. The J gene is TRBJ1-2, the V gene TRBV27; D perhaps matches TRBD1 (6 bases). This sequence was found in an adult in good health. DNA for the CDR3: TGTGCCAGCAGTTTATTGGGACAACACAACTATGGCTACACCTTC. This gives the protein CASSLLGQHNYGYTF.